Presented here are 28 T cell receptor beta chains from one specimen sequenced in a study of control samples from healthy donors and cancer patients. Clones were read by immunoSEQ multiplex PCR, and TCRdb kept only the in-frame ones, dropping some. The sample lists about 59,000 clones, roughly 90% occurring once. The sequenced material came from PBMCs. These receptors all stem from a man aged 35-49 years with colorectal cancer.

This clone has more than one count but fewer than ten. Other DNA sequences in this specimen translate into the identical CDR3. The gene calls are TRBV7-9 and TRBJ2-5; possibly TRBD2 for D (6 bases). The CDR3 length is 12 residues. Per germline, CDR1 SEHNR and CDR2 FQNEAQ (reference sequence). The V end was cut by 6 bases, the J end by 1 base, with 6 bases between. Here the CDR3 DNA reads TGTGCCAGCAGGCGGGGCCAAGAGACCCAGTACTTC. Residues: CASRRGQETQYF.

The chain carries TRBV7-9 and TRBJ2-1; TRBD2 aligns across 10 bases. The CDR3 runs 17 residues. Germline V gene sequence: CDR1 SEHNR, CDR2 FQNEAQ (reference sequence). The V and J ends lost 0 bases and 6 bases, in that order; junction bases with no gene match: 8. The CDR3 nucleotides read TGTGCCAGCAGCTTAGCGGCTAGCGGGGGTCGGACCAATGAGCAGTTCTTC. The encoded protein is CASSLAASGGRTNEQFF.

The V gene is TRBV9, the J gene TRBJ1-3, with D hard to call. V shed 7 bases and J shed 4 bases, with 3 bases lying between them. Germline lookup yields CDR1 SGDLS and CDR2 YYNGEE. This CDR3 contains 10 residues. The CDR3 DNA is TGTGCCAGCGGGGGAAACACCATATATTTT. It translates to CASGGNTIYF. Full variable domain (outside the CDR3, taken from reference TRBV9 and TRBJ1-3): DSGVTQTPKHLITATGQRVTLRCSPRSGDLSVYWYQQSLDQGLQFLIQYYNGEERAKGNILERFSAQQFPDLHSELNLSSLELGDSALYFCASGGNTIYFGEGSWLTVV.

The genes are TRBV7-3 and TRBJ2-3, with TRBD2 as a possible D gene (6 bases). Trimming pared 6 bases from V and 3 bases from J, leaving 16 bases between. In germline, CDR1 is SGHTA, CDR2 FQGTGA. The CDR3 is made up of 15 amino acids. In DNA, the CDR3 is TGTGCCAGCAGTCGGGATAGTGGGGGGACAGATACGCAGTATTTT. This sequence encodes CASSRDSGGTDTQYF.

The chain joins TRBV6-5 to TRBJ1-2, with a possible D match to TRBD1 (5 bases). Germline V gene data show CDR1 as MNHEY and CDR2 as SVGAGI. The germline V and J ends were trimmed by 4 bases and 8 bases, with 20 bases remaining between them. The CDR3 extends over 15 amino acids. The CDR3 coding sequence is TGTGCCAGCAGTTCCAGAACCGGGACTAGCGTGGGCTACACCTTC. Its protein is CASSSRTGTSVGYTF.

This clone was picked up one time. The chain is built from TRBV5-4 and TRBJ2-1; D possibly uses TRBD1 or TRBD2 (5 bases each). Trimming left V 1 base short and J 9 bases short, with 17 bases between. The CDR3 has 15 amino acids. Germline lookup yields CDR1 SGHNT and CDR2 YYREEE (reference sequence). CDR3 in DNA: TGTGCCAGCAGCTTGCCGGGACCTCCTCCGTCTGAGCAGTTCTTC. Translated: CASSLPGPPPSEQFF. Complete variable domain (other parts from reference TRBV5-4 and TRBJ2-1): ETGVTQSPTHLIKTRGQQVTLRCSSQSGHNTVSWYQQALGQGPQFIFQYYREEENGRGNFPPRFSGLQFPNYSSELNVNALELDDSALYLCASSLPGPPPSEQFFGPGTRLTVL.

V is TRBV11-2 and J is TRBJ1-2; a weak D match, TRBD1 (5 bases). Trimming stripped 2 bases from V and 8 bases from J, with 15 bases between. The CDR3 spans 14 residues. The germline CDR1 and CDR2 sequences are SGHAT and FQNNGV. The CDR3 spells CASSLQGLRRGYTF. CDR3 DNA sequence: TGTGCCAGCAGCTTACAGGGCCTTAGGAGGGGCTACACCTTC.

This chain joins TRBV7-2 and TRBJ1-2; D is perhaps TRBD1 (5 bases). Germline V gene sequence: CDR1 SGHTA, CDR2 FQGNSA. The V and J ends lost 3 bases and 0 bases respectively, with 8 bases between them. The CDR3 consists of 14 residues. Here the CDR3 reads CASSFDRANYGYTF. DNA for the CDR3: TGTGCCAGCAGCTTCGACAGAGCTAACTATGGCTACACCTTC. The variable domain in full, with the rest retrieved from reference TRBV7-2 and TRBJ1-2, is GAGVSQSPSNKVTEKGKDVELRCDPISGHTALYWYRQSLGQGLEFLIYFQGNSAPDKSGLPSDRFSAERTGGSVSTLTIQRTQQEDSAVYLCASSFDRANYGYTFGSGTRLTVV.

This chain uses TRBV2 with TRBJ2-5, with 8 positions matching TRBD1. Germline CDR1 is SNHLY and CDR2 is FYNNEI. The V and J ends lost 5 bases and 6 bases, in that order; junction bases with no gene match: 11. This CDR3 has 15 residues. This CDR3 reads CASSPPPGQGQTQYF. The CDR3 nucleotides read TGTGCCAGCAGTCCTCCTCCCGGACAGGGACAGACCCAGTACTTC.

The CDR3 nucleotides read TGTGCCACCAGGGGTCGGGAGACCCAGTACTTC. Protein: CATRGRETQYF. This chain joins TRBV15 and TRBJ2-5; unclear D gene. The CDR3 has 11 residues. CDR1 and CDR2 from the germline V gene are LNHNV and YYDKDF (reference sequence). Trimming left V 6 bases short and J 5 bases short, with 7 bases between. Full variable domain (rest looked up from reference TRBV15 and TRBJ2-5): DAMVIQNPRYQVTQFGKPVTLSCSQTLNHNVMYWYQQKSSQAPKLLFHYYDKDFNNEADTPDNFQSRRPNTSFCFLDIRSPGLGDTAMYLCATRGRETQYFGPGTRLLVL.

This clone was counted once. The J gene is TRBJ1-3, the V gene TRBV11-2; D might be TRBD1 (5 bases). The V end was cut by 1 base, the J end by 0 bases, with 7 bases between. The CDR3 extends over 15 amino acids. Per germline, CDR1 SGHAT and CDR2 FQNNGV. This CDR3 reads CASSLAGSSGNTIYF. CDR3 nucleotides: TGTGCCAGCAGCTTAGCAGGGAGCTCTGGAAACACCATATATTTT.

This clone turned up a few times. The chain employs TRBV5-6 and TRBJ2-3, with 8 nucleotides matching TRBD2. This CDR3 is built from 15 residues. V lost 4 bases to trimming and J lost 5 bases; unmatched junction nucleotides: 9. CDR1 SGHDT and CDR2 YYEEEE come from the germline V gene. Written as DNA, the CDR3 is TGTGCCAGCAGCACAACCGGGGGGGCGGTAGATACGCAGTATTTT. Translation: CASSTTGGAVDTQYF.

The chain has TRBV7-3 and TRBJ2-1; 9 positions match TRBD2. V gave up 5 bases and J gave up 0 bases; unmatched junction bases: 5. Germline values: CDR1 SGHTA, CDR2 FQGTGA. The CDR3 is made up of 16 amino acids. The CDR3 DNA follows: TGTGCCAGCAGCGCAAGACTAGCGGCCTCCTACAATGAGCAGTTCTTC. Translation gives CASSARLAASYNEQFF.

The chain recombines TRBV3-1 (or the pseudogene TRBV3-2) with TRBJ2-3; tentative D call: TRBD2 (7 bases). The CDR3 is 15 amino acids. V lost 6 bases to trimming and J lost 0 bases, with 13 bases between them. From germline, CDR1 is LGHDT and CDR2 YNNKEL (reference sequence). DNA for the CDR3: TGTGCCAGCAGTAGGGGGGGCCGCAGCACAGATACGCAGTATTTT. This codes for CASSRGGRSTDTQYF.

CDR3 nucleotides: TGTGCCAGCTCACCACCGGGGACAGGGGGGGACATTCAGTACTTC. The encoded protein is CASSPPGTGGDIQYF. This chain joins TRBV18 and TRBJ2-4, with TRBD1 identical over 11 bases. The CDR3 covers 15 residues. Germline V gives CDR1 KGHSH, CDR2 LQKENI. With 0 bases clipped from V and 8 bases from J, the junction kept 3 bases outside the gene matches.

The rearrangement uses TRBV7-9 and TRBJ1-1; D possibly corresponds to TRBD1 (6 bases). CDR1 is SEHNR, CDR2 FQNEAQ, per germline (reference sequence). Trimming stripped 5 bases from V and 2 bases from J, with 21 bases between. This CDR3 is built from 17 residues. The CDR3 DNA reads TGTGCCAGCAGCCAGTTGATAACCGGGACAAGAAACACTGAAGCTTTCTTT. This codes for CASSQLITGTRNTEAFF.

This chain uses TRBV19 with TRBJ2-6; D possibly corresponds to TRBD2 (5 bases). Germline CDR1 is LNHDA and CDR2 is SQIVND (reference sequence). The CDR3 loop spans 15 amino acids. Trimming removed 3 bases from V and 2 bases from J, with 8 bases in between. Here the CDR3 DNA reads TGTGCCAGTAGTATTACTAGTACTGGGGCCAACGTCCTGACTTTC. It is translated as CASSITSTGANVLTF.

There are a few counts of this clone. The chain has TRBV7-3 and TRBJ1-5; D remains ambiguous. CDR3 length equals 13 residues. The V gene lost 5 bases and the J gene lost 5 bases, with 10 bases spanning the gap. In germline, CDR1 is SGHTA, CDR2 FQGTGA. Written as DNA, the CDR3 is TGTGCCAGCAGCCACGGACCAGATCAGCCCCAGCATTTT. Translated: CASSHGPDQPQHF.

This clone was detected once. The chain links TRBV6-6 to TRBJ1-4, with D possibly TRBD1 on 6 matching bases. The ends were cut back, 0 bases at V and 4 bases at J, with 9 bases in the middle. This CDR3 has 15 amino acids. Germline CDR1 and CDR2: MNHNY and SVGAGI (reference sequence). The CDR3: CASSYSRGGNEKLFF. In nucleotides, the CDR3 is TGTGCCAGCAGTTACTCGAGGGGGGGTAATGAAAAACTGTTTTTT.

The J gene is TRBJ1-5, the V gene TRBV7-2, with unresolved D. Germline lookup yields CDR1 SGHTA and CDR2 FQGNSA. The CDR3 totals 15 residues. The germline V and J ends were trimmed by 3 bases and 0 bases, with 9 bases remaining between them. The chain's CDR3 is CASSFSRNSNQPQHF. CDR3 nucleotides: TGTGCCAGCAGCTTCAGTAGAAATAGCAATCAGCCCCAGCATTTT.

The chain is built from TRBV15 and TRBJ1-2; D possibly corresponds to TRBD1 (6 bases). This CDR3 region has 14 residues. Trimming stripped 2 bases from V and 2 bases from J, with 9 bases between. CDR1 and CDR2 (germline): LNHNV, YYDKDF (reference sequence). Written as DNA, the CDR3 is TGTGCCACCAGCAGATCCCAGGGGAACTATGGCTACACCTTC. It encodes CATSRSQGNYGYTF.

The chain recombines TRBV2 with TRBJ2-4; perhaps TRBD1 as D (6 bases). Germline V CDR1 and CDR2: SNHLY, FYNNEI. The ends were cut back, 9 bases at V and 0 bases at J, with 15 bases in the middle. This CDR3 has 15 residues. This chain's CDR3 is CASRTALIAKNIQYF. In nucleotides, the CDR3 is TGTGCCAGTAGGACAGCTCTAATAGCCAAAAACATTCAGTACTTC.

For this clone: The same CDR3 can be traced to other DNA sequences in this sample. CDR3 in DNA: TGTGCCAGCAGTTTAGGTACCGGGGAGCTGTTTTTT. Its protein product is CASSLGTGELFF. This rearrangement joins TRBV12-3 or TRBV12-4 to TRBJ2-2; D not certain. The CDR3 covers 12 residues. The ends were cut back, 1 base at V and 5 bases at J, with 2 bases in the middle.

CDR3 in amino acids: CAKDGSANSPLHF. The CDR3 DNA sequence: TGTGCCAAAGATGGGAGCGCTAATTCACCCCTCCACTTT. The V and J genes are TRBV27 and TRBJ1-6; unclear D gene. The CDR3 contains 13 residues. The ends were cut back, 10 bases at V and 6 bases at J, with 13 bases in the middle. The germline CDR1 and CDR2 sequences are MNHEY and SMNVEV (reference sequence).

The CDR3 is CASSLGNSEGTQYF. CDR3 DNA sequence: TGCGCCAGCAGCTTGGGGAATTCCGAAGGGACCCAGTACTTC. This chain uses TRBV5-1 with TRBJ2-5; D is uncertain. CDR3 length: 14 residues. Deletions cut 0 bases from V and 7 bases from J, with 13 bases between. CDR1 SGHRS and CDR2 YFSETQ come from the germline V gene.

CDR3 residues: CASTLSSYEQYF. Written as DNA, the CDR3 is TGTGCCAGCACCCTCAGCTCCTACGAGCAGTACTTC. This rearrangement joins TRBV12-3 or TRBV12-4 to TRBJ2-7; no clear D gene. V lost 7 bases and J lost 0, with 7 bases in between. The CDR3 consists of 12 residues.

The CDR3 here is CASSSFRGRVEKLFF. As DNA, the CDR3 is TGTGCCAGCAGCTCATTCAGGGGGCGCGTTGAAAAACTGTTTTTT. The chain combines TRBV5-6 with TRBJ1-4; 8 positions match TRBD1. Looked up from germline, CDR1 is SGHDT and CDR2 is YYEEEE. Trimming removed 3 bases from V and 7 bases from J; junction bases left unmatched: 8. The CDR3 consists of 15 residues.

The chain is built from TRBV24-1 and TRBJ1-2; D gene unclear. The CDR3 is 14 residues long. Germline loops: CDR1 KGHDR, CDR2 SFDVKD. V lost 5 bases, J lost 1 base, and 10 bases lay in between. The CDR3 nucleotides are TGTGCCACCAGTGGAACGTACGATAACTATGGCTACACCTTC. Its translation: CATSGTYDNYGYTF.